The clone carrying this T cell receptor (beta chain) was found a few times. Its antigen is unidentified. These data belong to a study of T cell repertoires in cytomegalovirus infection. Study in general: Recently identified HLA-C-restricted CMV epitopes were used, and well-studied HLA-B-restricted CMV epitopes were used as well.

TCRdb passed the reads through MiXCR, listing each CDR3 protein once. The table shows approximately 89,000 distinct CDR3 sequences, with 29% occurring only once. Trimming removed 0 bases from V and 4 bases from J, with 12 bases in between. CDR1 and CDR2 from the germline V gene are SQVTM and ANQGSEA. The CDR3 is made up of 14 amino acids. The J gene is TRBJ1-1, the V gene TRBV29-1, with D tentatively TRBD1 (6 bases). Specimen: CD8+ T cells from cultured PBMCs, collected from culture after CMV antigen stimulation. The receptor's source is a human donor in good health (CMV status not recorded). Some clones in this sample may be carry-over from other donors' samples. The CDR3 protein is CSVEEGGRGTEAFF. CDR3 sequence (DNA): TGCAGCGTTGAAGAGGGGGGGCGTGGCACTGAAGCTTTCTTT.